This T cell receptor beta chain was observed in a study of spatial heterogeneity in lung cancer. Across the whole study: Fewer alpha-chain than beta-chain sequences were consistently detected. Findings and limits, study-wide: Whereas they appeared in blood less at follow-up, ubiquitous expanded tumor TCRs appeared there more at resection.

TCR cDNA molecules were tagged individually, and each one carried a unique molecular identifier. TCRdb redid the calling of the 5' RACE reads with MiXCR, one entry per CDR3 protein. The data hold 30,000 to 40,000 distinct CDR3 sequences, with less than 5.5% observed a single time. This clonotype was seen a few times. The antigen is unknown. The CDR3 is made up of 16 amino acids. With V trimmed by 6 bases and J by 3 bases, 9 bases remained unmatched. Germline CDR1 and CDR2: SNHLY and FYNNEI. Specified time point: sample taken at primary tumor resection. No cell sorting; template was whole RNA from tumor, lung tissue or PBMC.

This chain links TRBV2 with TRBJ2-1; 9 bases align to TRBD1. The receptor was isolated from a female donor with early-stage non-small cell lung cancer. The sample here was PBMCs, taken at surgery. CDR3 DNA: TGTGCCAGCAGGATAGGACAGGGGCGAAACTACAATGAGCAGTTCTTC. This sequence encodes CASRIGQGRNYNEQFF.